The sequence of this T cell receptor (beta chain) was determined in a study of cytomegalovirus exposure and HLA in healthy donors. The CDR3 extends over 13 amino acids. Per germline, CDR1 MNHEY and CDR2 SVGAGI. The V end was cut by 10 bases, the J end by 0 bases, with 12 bases between. The PCR was carried out with 60 Vbeta primers and 13 Jbeta primers. Profiling relied on immunoSEQ multiplex PCR, and the TCRdb table lists in-frame clones only, not all of them. Of approximately 170,000 clones detected, 80% to 90% appear once; the ten largest clones hold approximately 2.4%. This clone has more than one count but fewer than ten. Its antigen is still unknown. Study-level results: Per published reports, the classifier diagnosed cytomegalovirus status with high specificity and sensitivity. Listed as cytomegalovirus-associated were roughly 180 TCR beta chains. The dataset shows that most TCR sequences were rare, while some public TCRs occurred in many donors.

Donors counted as nominally healthy when sampled, yet unrecorded immune exposures were likely. The sample comprised PBMCs. The chain employs TRBV6-5 and TRBJ1-2; unclear D gene. The TCR sequence derives from a male donor in good health and CMV-seronegative. The CDR3 sequence is CATGVTSNYGYTF. In nucleotides, the CDR3 is TGTGCCACGGGAGTGACCTCTAACTATGGCTACACCTTC.